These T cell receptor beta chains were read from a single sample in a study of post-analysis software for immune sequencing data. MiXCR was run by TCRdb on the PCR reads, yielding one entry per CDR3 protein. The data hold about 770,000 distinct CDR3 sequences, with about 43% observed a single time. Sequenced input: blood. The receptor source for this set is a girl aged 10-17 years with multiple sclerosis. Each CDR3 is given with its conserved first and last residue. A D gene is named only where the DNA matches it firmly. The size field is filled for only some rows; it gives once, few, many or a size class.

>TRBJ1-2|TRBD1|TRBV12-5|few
CASLGQVGISYGYTF
TGTGCTAGTTTGGGACAGGTCGGGATCAGCTATGGCTACACCTTC
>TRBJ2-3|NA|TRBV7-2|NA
CASSADSDVRTDTQYF
TGTGCCAGCAGCGCTGACAGCGACGTACGCACAGATACGCAGTATTTT
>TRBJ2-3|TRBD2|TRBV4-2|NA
CASSRGDKLAGGQTTQYF
TGTGCCAGCAGCCGGGGGGACAAGCTAGCGGGGGGACAGACTACGCAGTATTTT
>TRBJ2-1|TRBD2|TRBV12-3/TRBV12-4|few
CASSLTRLAGAYNEQFF
TGTGCCAGCAGTTTAACCCGACTAGCGGGGGCCTACAATGAGCAGTTCTTC
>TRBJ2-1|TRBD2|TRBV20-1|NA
CSAHPGLAGRQSYNEQFF
TGCAGTGCCCATCCGGGACTAGCGGGACGACAATCCTACAATGAGCAGTTCTTC
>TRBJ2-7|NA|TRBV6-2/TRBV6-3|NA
CASSWDRALEQYF
TGTGCCAGCAGCTGGGACCGGGCCCTCGAGCAGTACTTC
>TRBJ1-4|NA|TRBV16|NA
CASSQFRSTRGNEKLFF
TGTGCCAGCAGCCAATTCCGGAGTACCCGGGGTAATGAAAAACTGTTTTTT
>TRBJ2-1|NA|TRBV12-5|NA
CASGLARQSSYNEQFF
TGTGCTAGTGGTTTGGCTCGACAGTCCTCCTATAATGAGCAGTTCTTC
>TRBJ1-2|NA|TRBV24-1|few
CATPRVPRNYGYTF
TGTGCCACTCCGCGCGTACCCCGGAACTATGGCTACACCTTC
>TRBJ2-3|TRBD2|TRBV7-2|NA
CASRPYSGTDTQYF
TGTGCCAGCAGACCTTATAGCGGGACAGATACGCAGTATTTT
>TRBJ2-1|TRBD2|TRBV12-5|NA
CASGLGTSGISTYNEQFF
TGTGCTAGTGGCCTAGGGACTAGCGGGATATCGACTTACAATGAGCAGTTCTTC
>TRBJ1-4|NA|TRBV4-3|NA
CASSQRNGGKNEKLFF
TGCGCCAGCAGCCAAAGGAATGGGGGGAAAAATGAAAAACTGTTTTTT
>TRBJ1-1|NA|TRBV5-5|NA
CASSSTITGLIVEAFF
TGTGCCAGCAGCTCGACAATTACAGGGCTAATTGTTGAAGCTTTCTTT
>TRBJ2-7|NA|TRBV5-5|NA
CASSLWRAASYEQYF
TGTGCCAGCAGCTTGTGGAGGGCCGCTTCGTACGAGCAGTACTTC
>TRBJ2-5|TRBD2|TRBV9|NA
CASSGTREETQYF
TGTGCCAGCAGCGGGACTAGGGAAGAGACCCAGTACTTC
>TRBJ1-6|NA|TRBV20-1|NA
CSARLQGSYNSPLHF
TGCAGTGCTAGGCTGCAGGGATCCTATAATTCACCCCTCCACTTT
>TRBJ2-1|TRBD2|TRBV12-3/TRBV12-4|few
CASSFGTSGSRVNEQFF
TGTGCCAGCAGTTTTGGGACTAGCGGGAGTCGGGTCAATGAGCAGTTCTTC
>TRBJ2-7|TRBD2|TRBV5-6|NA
CASSLTSGRIYEQYF
TGTGCCAGCAGCCTTACTAGCGGGAGGATCTACGAGCAGTACTTC
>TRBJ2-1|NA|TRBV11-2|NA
CASSLVPGSRDEQFF
TGTGCCAGCAGCTTAGTCCCAGGATCAAGAGATGAGCAGTTCTTC
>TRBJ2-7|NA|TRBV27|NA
CASSLSGQFYEQYF
TGTGCCAGCAGTTTATCGGGTCAGTTCTACGAGCAGTACTTC
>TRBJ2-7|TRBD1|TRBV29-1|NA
CSVIPGQGDYEQYF
TGCAGCGTTATACCGGGACAGGGGGACTACGAGCAGTACTTC
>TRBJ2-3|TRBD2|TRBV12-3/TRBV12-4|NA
CASKLAGGAWTQYF
TGTGCCAGCAAACTAGCGGGAGGTGCGTGGACGCAGTATTTT